This T cell receptor (beta chain) stems from a study of blood T cells in healthy people across ages (dated by TCRdb to between 2015 and 2016). Regarding the research as a whole: In model experiments, template switching captured about one uniquely barcoded TCR beta cDNA molecule for every two T cells. Using deep sequencing normalized with unique cDNA molecular identifiers, the study measured how TCR beta repertoire diversity changes with age. For two donors (one aged 18 to 30 and one aged 80 or older), the study analyzed two additional independent replicas of 1 million unique cDNA reads from the same blood draw. Donors of different ages were randomly distributed across sequencing lanes to avoid experimental bias. The donors were split into four age groups: young (average about 15 years), middle-aged (roughly 42), aged (more than 60) and long-lived (approximately 80).

Systemically healthy Caucasian individuals from Russia, 39 in total and aged roughly 6 to 100 years, were included as donors. Each donor gave 8.5 to 10 milliliters of peripheral blood, collected into EDTA-treated Vacutainer tubes. PBMCs were isolated by Ficoll-Paque density-gradient centrifugation, with at least 6 million obtained per sample. Trizol reagent was used to extract total RNA from the PBMCs, yielding at least 5 micrograms per sample. For every donor, an aliquot of PBMCs went through flow cytometry to measure the percentages of naive CD45RAhigh/CD27high T cells. The library was made by 5' RACE. The instrument given in TCRdb is Illumina HiSeq 2500. A second roughly 6 to 11 cycle PCR used a sample-barcoded 5' primer and a J-beta primer mix. A template-switch 5' adaptor carrying 12 random nucleotides introduced a unique molecular identifier onto each TCR beta cDNA molecule. Each sample yielded at least 2.5 million CDR3-containing paired-end reads. The Mint cDNA synthesis kit, primed by a TRBC-specific oligonucleotide, was used to synthesize first-strand cDNA from all RNA. After uracil-DNA glycosylase treatment, a first 18-cycle PCR used universal primers M1SS and BC2_uni_R on all cDNA. Per the original workflow: For normalization, 1 million high-quality reads, each with a distinct molecular identifier, were randomly selected from each sample. Reads sharing molecular identifiers were discarded rather than binned into consensus sequences. CDR3 identification, clonotype clustering and error correction used MiTCR with a Q25 quality threshold and the strictest error-elimination algorithm. A nonparametric unseen species model with Euler transformation was used to estimate a lower bound on total TCR beta diversity. TCRdb redid the processing of the public reads, applying fastp at Q25 and MiXCR, and retained in-frame beta chains. Each record represents a unique CDR3 protein, reported with the most common genes and DNA among its rows. None of the V and J calls come from the authors' own analysis; TCRdb made them. In all, the sample holds 700,000 to 1,000,000 distinct CDR3 sequences, and approximately 44% of those were seen once. Around 21% of the sample rests with the top ten.

The paper's findings and limits, for the study overall: The CMV infection status of donors was not known, potentially confounding age-related changes in expanded clonotypes. Bulk unsorted PBMC profiling prevented conclusive comparison of naive and antigen-experienced compartments. As age increased, observed TCR beta diversity per million T cells dropped in a roughly linear way, and a significant reduction was already evident by age roughly 36. Estimates of total diversity based on one million sequenced T cells were regarded as lower bounds and as underestimates. Compared with the aged group, the long-lived group had more naive CD4+ T cells, fewer expanded clones and increased TCR diversity, suggesting age selection. Observed TCR beta diversity correlated strongly with the percentage of naive T cells measured by flow cytometry.

This clonotype has only a few counts. No antigen is known for it. Base qualities are missing; no much larger clone stands one base away. Sequenced: blood. The clonotype was recovered from a man in his sixties in good health.

The CDR3 region: CASSPHRDRGYNEQFF. The nucleotide sequence reads TGTGCCAGCAGCCCCCACCGGGACAGGGGATACAATGAGCAGTTCTTC. This chain joins TRBV14 to TRBJ2-1; 10 central bases correspond to TRBD1. Trimming removed 4 bases from V and 4 bases from J; the gene matches leave 7 bases unexplained. Reading the germline V gene gives CDR1 SGHDN and CDR2 FVKESK. From its cysteine to its phenylalanine, the CDR3 spans 16 amino acids. Only the CDR3 part of the read is kept: 48 bases, read in frame from the first base.